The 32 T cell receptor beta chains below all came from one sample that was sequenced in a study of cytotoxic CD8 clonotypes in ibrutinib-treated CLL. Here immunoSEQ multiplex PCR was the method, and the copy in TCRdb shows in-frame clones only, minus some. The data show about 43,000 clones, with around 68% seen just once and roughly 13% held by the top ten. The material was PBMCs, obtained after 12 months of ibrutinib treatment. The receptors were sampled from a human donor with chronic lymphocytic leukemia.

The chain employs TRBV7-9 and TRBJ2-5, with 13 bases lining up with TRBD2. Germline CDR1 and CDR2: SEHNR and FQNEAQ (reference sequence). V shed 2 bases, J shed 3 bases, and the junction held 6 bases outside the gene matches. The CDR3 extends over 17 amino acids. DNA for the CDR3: TGTGCCAGCAGCTTAAAACGAGGACTAGCGGGGGAAGAGACCCAGTACTTC. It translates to CASSLKRGLAGEETQYF.

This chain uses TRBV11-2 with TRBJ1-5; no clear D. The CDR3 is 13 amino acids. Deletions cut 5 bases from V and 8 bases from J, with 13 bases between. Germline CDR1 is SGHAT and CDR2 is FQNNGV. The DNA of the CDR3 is TGTGCCAGCAGCGTCGGGGTTAAGGAGCCCCAGCATTTT. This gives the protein CASSVGVKEPQHF.

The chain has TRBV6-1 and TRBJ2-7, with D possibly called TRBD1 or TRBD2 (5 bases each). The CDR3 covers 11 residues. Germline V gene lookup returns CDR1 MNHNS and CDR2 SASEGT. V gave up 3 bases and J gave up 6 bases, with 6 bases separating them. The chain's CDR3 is CASSDGAEQYF. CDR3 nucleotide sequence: TGTGCCAGCAGTGACGGGGCCGAGCAGTACTTC.

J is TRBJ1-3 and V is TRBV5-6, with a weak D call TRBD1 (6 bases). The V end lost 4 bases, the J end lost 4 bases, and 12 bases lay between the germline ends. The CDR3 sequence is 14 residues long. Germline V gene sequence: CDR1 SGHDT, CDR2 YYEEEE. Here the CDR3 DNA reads TGTGCCAGCAGCCGCAGGGGTGCGGGAAACACCATATATTTT. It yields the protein CASSRRGAGNTIYF.

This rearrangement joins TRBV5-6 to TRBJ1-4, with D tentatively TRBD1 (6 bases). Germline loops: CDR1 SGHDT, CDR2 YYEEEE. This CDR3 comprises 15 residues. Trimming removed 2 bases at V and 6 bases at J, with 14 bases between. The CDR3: CASSFGGRSDEKLFF. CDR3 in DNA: TGTGCCAGCAGCTTTGGGGGGCGCAGCGATGAAAAACTGTTTTTT.

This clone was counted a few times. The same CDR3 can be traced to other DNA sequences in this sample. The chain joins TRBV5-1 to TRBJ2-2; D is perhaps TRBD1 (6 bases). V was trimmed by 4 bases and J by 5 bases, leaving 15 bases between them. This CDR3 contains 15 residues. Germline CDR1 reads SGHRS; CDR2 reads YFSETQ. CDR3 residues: CASSPYTGQTGELFF. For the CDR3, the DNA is TGCGCCAGCAGCCCCTACACCGGACAGACCGGGGAGCTGTTTTTT.

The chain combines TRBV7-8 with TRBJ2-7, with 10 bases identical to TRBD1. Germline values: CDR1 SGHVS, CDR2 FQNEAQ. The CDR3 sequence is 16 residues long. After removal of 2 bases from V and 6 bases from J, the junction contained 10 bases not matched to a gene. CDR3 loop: CASSLSGTGAMVEQYF. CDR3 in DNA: TGTGCCAGCAGCTTATCCGGGACAGGGGCTATGGTCGAGCAGTACTTC. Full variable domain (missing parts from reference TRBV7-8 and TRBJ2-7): GAGVSQSPRYKVAKRGQDVALRCDPISGHVSLFWYQQALGQGPEFLTYFQNEAQLDKSGLPSDRFFAERPEGSVSTLKIQRTQQEDSAVYLCASSLSGTGAMVEQYFGPGTRLTVT.

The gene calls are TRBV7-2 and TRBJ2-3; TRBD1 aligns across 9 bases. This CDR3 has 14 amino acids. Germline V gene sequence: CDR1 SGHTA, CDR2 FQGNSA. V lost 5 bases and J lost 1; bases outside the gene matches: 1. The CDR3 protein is CASSRDRGTDTQYF. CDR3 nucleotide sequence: TGTGCCAGCAGCCGGGACAGGGGCACAGATACGCAGTATTTT. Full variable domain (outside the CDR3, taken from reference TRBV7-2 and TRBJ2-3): GAGVSQSPSNKVTEKGKDVELRCDPISGHTALYWYRQSLGQGLEFLIYFQGNSAPDKSGLPSDRFSAERTGGSVSTLTIQRTQQEDSAVYLCASSRDRGTDTQYFGPGTRLTVL.

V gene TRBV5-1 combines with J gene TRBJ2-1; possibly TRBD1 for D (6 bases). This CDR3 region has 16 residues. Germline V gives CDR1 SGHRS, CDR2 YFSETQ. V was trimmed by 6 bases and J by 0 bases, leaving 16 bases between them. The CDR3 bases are TGCGCCAGCATAGGCACCCCAGGGGTCTCCTACAATGAGCAGTTCTTC. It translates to CASIGTPGVSYNEQFF.

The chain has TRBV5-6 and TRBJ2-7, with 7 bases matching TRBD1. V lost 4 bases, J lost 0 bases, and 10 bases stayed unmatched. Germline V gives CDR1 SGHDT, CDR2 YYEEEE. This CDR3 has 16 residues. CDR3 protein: CASSLFDRVPSYEQYF. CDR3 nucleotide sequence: TGTGCCAGCAGCCTCTTCGACAGGGTCCCCTCCTACGAGCAGTACTTC.

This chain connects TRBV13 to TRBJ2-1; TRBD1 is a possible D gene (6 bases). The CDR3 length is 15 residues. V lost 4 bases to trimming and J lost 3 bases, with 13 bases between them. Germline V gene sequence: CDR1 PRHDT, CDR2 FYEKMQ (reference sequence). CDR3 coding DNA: TGTGCCAGCAGCTATCCGGGACAAAACTACAATGAGCAGTTCTTC. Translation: CASSYPGQNYNEQFF.

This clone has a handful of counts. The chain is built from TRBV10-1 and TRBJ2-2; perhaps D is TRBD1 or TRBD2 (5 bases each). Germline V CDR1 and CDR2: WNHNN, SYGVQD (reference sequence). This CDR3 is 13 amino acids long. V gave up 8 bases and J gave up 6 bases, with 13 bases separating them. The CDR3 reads CASGSRGAGELFF. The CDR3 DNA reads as TGCGCCAGCGGTAGCCGAGGGGCCGGGGAGCTGTTTTTT.

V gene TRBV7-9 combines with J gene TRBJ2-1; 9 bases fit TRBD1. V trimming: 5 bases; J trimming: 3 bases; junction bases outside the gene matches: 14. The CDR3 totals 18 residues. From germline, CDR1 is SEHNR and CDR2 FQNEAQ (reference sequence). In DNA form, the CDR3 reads TGTGCCAGCAGCCTATATCTGGGACAGGGCGCAGTCTACAATGAGCAGTTCTTC. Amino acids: CASSLYLGQGAVYNEQFF.

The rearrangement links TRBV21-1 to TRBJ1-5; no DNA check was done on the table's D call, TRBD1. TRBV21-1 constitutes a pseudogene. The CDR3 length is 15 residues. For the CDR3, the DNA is TGTGCCAGCAGCGCCGAAACAGGGGGCAATCAGCCCCAGCATTTT. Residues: CASSAETGGNQPQHF.

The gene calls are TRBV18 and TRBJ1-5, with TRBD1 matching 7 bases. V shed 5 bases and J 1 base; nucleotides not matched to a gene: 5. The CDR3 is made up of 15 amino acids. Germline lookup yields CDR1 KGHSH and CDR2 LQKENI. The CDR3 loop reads CASSDRVYSNQPQHF. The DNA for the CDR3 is TGTGCCAGCTCAGACAGGGTATACAGCAATCAGCCCCAGCATTTT.

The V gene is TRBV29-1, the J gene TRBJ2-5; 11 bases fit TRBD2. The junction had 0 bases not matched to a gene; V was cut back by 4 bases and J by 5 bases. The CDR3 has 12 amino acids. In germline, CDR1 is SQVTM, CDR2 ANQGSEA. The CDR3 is CSVGLAGETQYF. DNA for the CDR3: TGCAGCGTTGGACTAGCGGGGGAGACCCAGTACTTC.

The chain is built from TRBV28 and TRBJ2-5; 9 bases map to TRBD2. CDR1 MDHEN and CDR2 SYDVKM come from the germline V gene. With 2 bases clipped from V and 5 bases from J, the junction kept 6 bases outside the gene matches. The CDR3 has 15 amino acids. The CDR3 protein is CASSLRRGGRETQYF. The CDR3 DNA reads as TGTGCCAGCAGTTTAAGGCGGGGGGGTCGGGAGACCCAGTACTTC.

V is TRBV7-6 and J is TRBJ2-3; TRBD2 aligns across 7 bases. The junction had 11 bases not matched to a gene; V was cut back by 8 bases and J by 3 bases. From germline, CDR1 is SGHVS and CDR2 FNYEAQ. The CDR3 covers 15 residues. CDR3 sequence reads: CASGVGLEHTDTQYF. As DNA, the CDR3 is TGTGCCAGCGGGGTTGGACTAGAACATACAGATACGCAGTATTTT.

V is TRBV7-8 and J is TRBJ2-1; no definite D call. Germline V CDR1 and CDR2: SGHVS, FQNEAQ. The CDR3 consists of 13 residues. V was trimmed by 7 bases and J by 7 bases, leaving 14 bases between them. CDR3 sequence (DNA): TGTGCCAGCACCCGTCATACAGCAAATGAGCAGTTCTTC. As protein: CASTRHTANEQFF.

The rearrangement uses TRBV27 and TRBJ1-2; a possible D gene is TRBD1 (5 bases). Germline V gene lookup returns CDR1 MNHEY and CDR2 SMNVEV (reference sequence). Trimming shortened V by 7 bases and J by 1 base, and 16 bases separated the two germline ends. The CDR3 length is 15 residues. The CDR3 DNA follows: TGTGCCAGCAAGACAGCCAGCCTTCTTAACTATGGCTACACCTTC. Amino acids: CASKTASLLNYGYTF.

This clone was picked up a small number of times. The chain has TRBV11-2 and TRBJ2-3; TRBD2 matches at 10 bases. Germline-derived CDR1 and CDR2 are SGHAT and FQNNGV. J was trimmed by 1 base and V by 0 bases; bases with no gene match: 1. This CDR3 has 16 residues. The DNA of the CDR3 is TGTGCCAGCAGCTTAGATCTAGCGGGGGGCACAGATACGCAGTATTTT. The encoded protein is CASSLDLAGGTDTQYF.

In nucleotides, the CDR3 is TGTGCCAGCAGTTTAGACGCCACAGGGGTGAATCAGCCCCAGCATTTT. Encoded protein: CASSLDATGVNQPQHF. V is TRBV27 and J is TRBJ1-5, with TRBD1 matching over 7 bases. CDR1 MNHEY and CDR2 SMNVEV come from the germline V gene (reference sequence). The CDR3 totals 16 residues. Trimming cost V 2 bases and J 4 bases; bases outside gene matches: 8.

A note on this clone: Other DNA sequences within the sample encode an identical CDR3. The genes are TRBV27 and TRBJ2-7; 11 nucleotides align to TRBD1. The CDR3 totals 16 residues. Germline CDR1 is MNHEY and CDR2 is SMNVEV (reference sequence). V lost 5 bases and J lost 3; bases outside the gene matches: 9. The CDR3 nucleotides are TGTGCCAGCAGTAGGACCGGGACAGGGGGTTTCTACGAGCAGTACTTC. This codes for CASSRTGTGGFYEQYF.

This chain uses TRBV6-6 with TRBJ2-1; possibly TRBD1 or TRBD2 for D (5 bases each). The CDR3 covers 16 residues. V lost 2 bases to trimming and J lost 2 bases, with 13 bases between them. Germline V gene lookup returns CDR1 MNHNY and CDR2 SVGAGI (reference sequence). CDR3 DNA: TGTGCCAGCAGTTACCGCCGGGACGGCACCTACAATGAGCAGTTCTTC. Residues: CASSYRRDGTYNEQFF.

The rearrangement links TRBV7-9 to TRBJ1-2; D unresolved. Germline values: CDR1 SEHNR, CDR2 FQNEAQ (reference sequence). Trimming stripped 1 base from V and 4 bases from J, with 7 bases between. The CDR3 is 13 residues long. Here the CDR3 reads CASSLGTAYGYTF. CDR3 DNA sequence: TGTGCCAGCAGCTTAGGGACGGCCTATGGCTACACCTTC.

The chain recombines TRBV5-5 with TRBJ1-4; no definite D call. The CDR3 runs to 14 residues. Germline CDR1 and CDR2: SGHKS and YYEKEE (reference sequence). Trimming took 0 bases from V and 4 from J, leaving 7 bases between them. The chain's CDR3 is CASSLVQNNEKLFF. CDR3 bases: TGTGCCAGCAGCTTGGTACAGAATAATGAAAAACTGTTTTTT.

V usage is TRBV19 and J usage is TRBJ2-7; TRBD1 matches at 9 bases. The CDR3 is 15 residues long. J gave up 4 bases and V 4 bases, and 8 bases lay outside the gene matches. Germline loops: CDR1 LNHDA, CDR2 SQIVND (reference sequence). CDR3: CASSTGQGVMYEQYF. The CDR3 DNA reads TGTGCCAGTAGTACGGGACAGGGCGTAATGTACGAGCAGTACTTC.

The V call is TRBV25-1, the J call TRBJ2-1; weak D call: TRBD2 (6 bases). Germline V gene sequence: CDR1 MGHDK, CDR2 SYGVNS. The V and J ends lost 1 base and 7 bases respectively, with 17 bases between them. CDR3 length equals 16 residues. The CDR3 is CASSEWSAGLGNEQFF. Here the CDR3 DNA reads TGTGCCAGCAGTGAATGGAGCGCGGGGCTCGGAAATGAGCAGTTCTTC. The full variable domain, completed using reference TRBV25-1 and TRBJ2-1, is EADIYQTPRYLVIGTGKKITLECSQTMGHDKMYWYQQDPGMELHLIHYSYGVNSTEKGDLSSESTVSRIRTEHFPLTLESARPSHTSQYLCASSEWSAGLGNEQFFGPGTRLTVL.

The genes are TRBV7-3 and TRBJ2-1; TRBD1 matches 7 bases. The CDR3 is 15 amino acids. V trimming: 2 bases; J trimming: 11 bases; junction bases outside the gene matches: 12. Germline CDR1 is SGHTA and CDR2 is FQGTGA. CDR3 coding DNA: TGTGCCAGCAGCTTAGCGGTAGTAGAGGGGGCTAAGCAGTTCTTC. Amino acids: CASSLAVVEGAKQFF. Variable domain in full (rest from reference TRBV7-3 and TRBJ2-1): GAGVSQTPSNKVTEKGKYVELRCDPISGHTALYWYRQSLGQGPEFLIYFQGTGAADDSGLPNDRFFAVRPEGSVSTLKIQRTERGDSAVYLCASSLAVVEGAKQFFGPGTRLTVL.

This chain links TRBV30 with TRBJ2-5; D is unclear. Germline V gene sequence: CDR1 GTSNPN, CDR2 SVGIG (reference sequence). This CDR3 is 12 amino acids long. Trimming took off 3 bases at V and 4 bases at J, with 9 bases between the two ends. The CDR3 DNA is TGTGCCTGGAGCGCCGGCGGAGAGACCCAGTACTTC. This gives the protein CAWSAGGETQYF.

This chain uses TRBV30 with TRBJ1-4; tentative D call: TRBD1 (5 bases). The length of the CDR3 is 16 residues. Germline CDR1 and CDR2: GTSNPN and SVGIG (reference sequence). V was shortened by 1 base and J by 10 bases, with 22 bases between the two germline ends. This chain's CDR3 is CAWSDSPGIGASKLFF. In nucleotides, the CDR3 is TGTGCCTGGAGTGACAGCCCAGGGATAGGAGCCTCAAAACTGTTTTTT.

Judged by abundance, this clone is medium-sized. Here the CDR3 DNA reads TGTGCCAGCAGCCCCTCCATTTTCCAAGAGACCCAGTACTTC. Amino acids: CASSPSIFQETQYF. The chain employs TRBV11-2 and TRBJ2-5; D remains unclear. The length of the CDR3 is 14 residues. Trimming stripped 5 bases from V and 1 base from J, with 11 bases between. CDR1 is SGHAT, CDR2 FQNNGV, per germline.